These 27 T cell receptor beta chains share one sample of origin, sequenced in a study of cytomegalovirus exposure and HLA in healthy donors. Primers included in the PCR were 60 Vbeta and 13 Jbeta primers. Method: immunoSEQ multiplex PCR; TCRdb's copy keeps in-frame clones and lacks some. The sample contains fewer than 60,000 clones, roughly 77% of which appear only once. Sequences were obtained from PBMCs. The receptor source for this set is a woman aged 40 to 49 in good health and CMV-seropositive.

The chain couples TRBV7-2 to TRBJ2-2; D not certain. V was shortened by 2 bases and J by 2 bases, with 3 bases between the two germline ends. The CDR3 contains 13 residues. Germline V lookup: CDR1 SGHTA, CDR2 FQGNSA. Here the CDR3 DNA reads TGTGCCAGCAGCTTAACTAACACCGGGGAGCTGTTTTTT. Protein product: CASSLTNTGELFF.

The rearrangement joins TRBV6-6 to TRBJ1-6, with 11 bases aligning to TRBD1. With V trimmed by 5 bases and J by 8 bases, 5 bases remained unmatched. The germline V gene encodes CDR1 MNHNY and CDR2 SVGAGI (reference sequence). This CDR3 region has 15 residues. This CDR3 is CASSQDRGRDSPLHF. Here the CDR3 DNA reads TGTGCCAGCAGTCAGGACAGGGGGCGCGATTCACCCCTCCACTTT.

V gene TRBV7-2 combines with J gene TRBJ2-1, with D hard to call. Germline CDR1 SGHTA, CDR2 FQGNSA. V lost 2 bases and J lost 10, with 12 bases in between. The CDR3 totals 13 residues. CDR3 sequence: CASSLSGASEQFF. The CDR3 DNA is TGTGCCAGCAGCTTATCAGGTGCCAGCGAGCAGTTCTTC. The full variable domain, rest sourced from reference TRBV7-2 and TRBJ2-1, is GAGVSQSPSNKVTEKGKDVELRCDPISGHTALYWYRQSLGQGLEFLIYFQGNSAPDKSGLPSDRFSAERTGGSVSTLTIQRTQQEDSAVYLCASSLSGASEQFFGPGTRLTVL.

The chain employs TRBV28 and TRBJ2-3, with TRBD2 identical over 7 bases. CDR3 length: 17 residues. CDR1 MDHEN and CDR2 SYDVKM come from the germline V gene. V was clipped by 7 bases and J by 0 bases; unmatched bases: 13. The CDR3 protein is CASTTTLGGSSTDTQYF. DNA of the CDR3: TGTGCCAGCACCACTACCCTGGGGGGGTCTAGCACAGATACGCAGTATTTT.

The V and J genes are TRBV18 and TRBJ1-1; D not resolved. V lost 3 bases to trimming and J lost 4 bases, with 12 bases between them. The CDR3 is made up of 14 amino acids. CDR1 is KGHSH, CDR2 LQKENI, per germline. The CDR3 DNA is TGTGCCAGCTCACCGGCCGTTGGGAGCACTGAAGCTTTCTTT. Translated: CASSPAVGSTEAFF.

The V gene is TRBV18, the J gene TRBJ1-2; D remains unclear. The V end was cut by 5 bases, the J end by 5 bases, with 6 bases between. Looked up from germline, CDR1 is KGHSH and CDR2 is LQKENI. This CDR3 has 11 residues. The CDR3 loop reads CASSNLYGYTF. Here the CDR3 DNA reads TGTGCCAGCTCAAACTTGTATGGCTACACCTTC.

The chain employs TRBV11-3 and TRBJ2-7, with D unclear. Germline V CDR1 and CDR2: SGHNT, YENEEA. This CDR3 is 13 amino acids long. V was cut by 5 bases and J by 5 bases, with 13 bases left in between. The CDR3 DNA is TGTGCCAGCAGCCGTGGGCCAAGGCACGAGCAGTACTTC. This sequence encodes CASSRGPRHEQYF.

This rearrangement joins TRBV7-9 to TRBJ2-7; D gene unclear. V was pared by 1 base and J by 1 base, with 8 bases between. Germline V gives CDR1 SEHNR, CDR2 FQNEAQ (reference sequence). The CDR3 has 14 amino acids. The CDR3 nucleotides are TGTGCCAGCAGCTTAGAAACTTCATCCTACGAGCAGTACTTC. It yields the protein CASSLETSSYEQYF.

The chain carries TRBV19 and TRBJ1-2; possibly TRBD1 for D (5 bases). CDR3 size: 14 residues. Germline assignment: CDR1 LNHDA and CDR2 SQIVND (reference sequence). Deletions cut 4 bases from V and 4 bases from J, with 13 bases between. The CDR3 region has the DNA TGTGCCAGTAGTAACGGTGAAGGGGCCTATGGCTACACCTTC. It specifies CASSNGEGAYGYTF.

A single count supports this clone. This chain connects TRBV11-3 to TRBJ2-2, with D possibly TRBD2 on 5 matching bases. The germline V and J ends were trimmed by 0 bases and 6 bases, with 5 bases remaining between them. Germline V lookup: CDR1 SGHNT, CDR2 YENEEA. The CDR3 is 13 residues long. In nucleotides, the CDR3 is TGTGCCAGCAGCTTAGACGGGGCCGGGGAGCTGTTTTTT. Its protein is CASSLDGAGELFF.

The J gene is TRBJ1-1, the V gene TRBV5-4; 10 nucleotides match TRBD1. V lost 0 bases, J lost 1 base, and 3 bases stayed unmatched. CDR1 and CDR2 (germline): SGHNT, YYREEE (reference sequence). The CDR3 length is 16 residues. CDR3 in DNA: TGTGCCAGCAGCTTGGGAGGGACAGGGGCGAACACTGAAGCTTTCTTT. Translated, it gives CASSLGGTGANTEAFF.

The gene calls are TRBV11-2 and TRBJ2-1, with TRBD2 matching over 7 bases. In germline, CDR1 is SGHAT, CDR2 FQNNGV. The junction had 6 bases not matched to a gene; V was cut back by 4 bases and J by 3 bases. This CDR3 is 15 amino acids long. This CDR3 reads CASSSKRGSYNEQFF. The CDR3 nucleotides read TGTGCCAGCAGCTCCAAGCGGGGCAGCTACAATGAGCAGTTCTTC.

The V and J genes are TRBV7-2 and TRBJ2-7; D remains ambiguous. This CDR3 has 14 amino acids. Trimming shortened V by 6 bases and J by 0 bases, and 12 bases separated the two germline ends. Germline V CDR1 and CDR2: SGHTA, FQGNSA. The CDR3 protein is CASSRLPNSYEQYF. CDR3 bases: TGTGCCAGCAGTCGACTGCCCAACTCCTACGAGCAGTACTTC.

This chain uses TRBV5-6 with TRBJ1-5; TRBD1 aligns across 10 bases. CDR1 is SGHDT and CDR2 is YYEEEE in the germline V gene. V shed 5 bases, J shed 0 bases, and the junction held 8 bases outside the gene matches. The CDR3 spans 17 residues. The CDR3: CASSETGGLYSNQPQHF. The CDR3 nucleotides read TGTGCCAGCAGTGAGACAGGGGGCCTGTATAGCAATCAGCCCCAGCATTTT.

The V and J genes are TRBV6-6 and TRBJ1-3; D is perhaps TRBD1 (6 bases). Between the trimmed V and J ends, which lost 7 bases and 7 bases, there was a span of 20 bases. CDR1 and CDR2 from the germline V gene are MNHNY and SVGAGI (reference sequence). CDR3 length equals 15 residues. CDR3 region: CASTGTRERFNTIYF. The CDR3 DNA is TGTGCCAGCACTGGGACAAGGGAAAGGTTCAACACCATATATTTT.

The chain combines TRBV7-2 with TRBJ2-2; 8 positions match TRBD2. The CDR3 has 16 amino acids. Germline assignment: CDR1 SGHTA and CDR2 FQGNSA. V was pared by 7 bases and J by 1 base, with 8 bases of the junction left unmatched. The CDR3 DNA reads TGTGCCAGCACACCCCCCGGGGGGGTGAACACCGGGGAGCTGTTTTTT. It encodes CASTPPGGVNTGELFF.

The genes are TRBV11-1 and TRBJ1-1; the D is unclear. Germline lookup yields CDR1 SGHAT and CDR2 FQDESV (reference sequence). The CDR3 is 13 amino acids. V lost 7 bases, J lost 4 bases, and 13 bases lay in between. CDR3 region: CASTFGAITEAFF. As DNA, the CDR3 is TGTGCCAGCACCTTTGGAGCGATCACTGAAGCTTTCTTT.

The rearrangement uses TRBV11-2 and TRBJ2-7; 10 nucleotides align to TRBD2. This CDR3 is built from 15 residues. The V segment lost 1 base and the J segment 2 bases; nucleotides outside the gene matches: 2. Looked up from germline, CDR1 is SGHAT and CDR2 is FQNNGV. This CDR3 is CASSLVSGGAYEQYF. The CDR3 DNA follows: TGTGCCAGCAGCTTAGTAAGCGGGGGGGCCTACGAGCAGTACTTC.

The CDR3 DNA is TGTGCCAGTACGGGAAAACAGGGTAGCAATGAGCAGTTCTTC. It yields the protein CASTGKQGSNEQFF. The chain is built from TRBV19 and TRBJ2-1, with D possibly matching TRBD1 (6 bases). The length of the CDR3 is 14 residues. V lost 7 bases to trimming and J lost 6 bases, with 16 bases between them. Germline CDR1 and CDR2: LNHDA and SQIVND (reference sequence).

J is TRBJ2-7 and V is TRBV7-8, with 11 bases aligning to TRBD1. Per the germline V gene, CDR1 is SGHVS and CDR2 is FQNEAQ. V lost 3 bases, J lost 7 bases, and 17 bases stayed unmatched. CDR3 size: 18 residues. The CDR3 region has the DNA TGTGCCAGCAGCTTTCTTGGACAGGGGGCGATCCGATCCCAGGAGCAGTACTTC. Its translation is CASSFLGQGAIRSQEQYF.

V gene TRBV18 combines with J gene TRBJ2-7, with TRBD2 matching 7 bases. V trimming: 1 base; J trimming: 6 bases; junction bases outside the gene matches: 3. The CDR3 loop spans 13 amino acids. Germline assignment: CDR1 KGHSH and CDR2 LQKENI. This chain's CDR3 is CASSPLGRAEQYF. The DNA of the CDR3 is TGTGCCAGCTCACCACTAGGGAGGGCCGAGCAGTACTTC.

This clone showed up just once. The chain recombines TRBV28 with TRBJ1-1; 7 bases align to TRBD1. CDR1 and CDR2 from the germline V gene are MDHEN and SYDVKM. Trimming took 3 bases from V and 6 from J; bases not matched to a gene: 4. This CDR3 spans 13 amino acids. In DNA form, the CDR3 reads TGTGCCAGCAGTTTCTTAACAGGGGCTGAAGCTTTCTTT. This codes for CASSFLTGAEAFF.

This chain uses TRBV6-5 with TRBJ1-5; tentatively, D is TRBD1 (6 bases). Germline V gene data show CDR1 as MNHEY and CDR2 as SVGAGI. The CDR3 extends over 14 amino acids. Deletions cut 5 bases from V and 4 bases from J, with 12 bases between. DNA for the CDR3: TGTGCCAGCAGTGTACAGGGTGGTAATCAGCCCCAGCATTTT. Amino acids: CASSVQGGNQPQHF.

The sample holds a few counts of this clone. The gene calls are TRBV19 and TRBJ1-1, with D hard to call. This CDR3 region has 14 residues. The V and J ends lost 3 bases and 2 bases respectively, with 10 bases between them. CDR1 is LNHDA and CDR2 is SQIVND in the germline V gene (reference sequence). The DNA of the CDR3 is TGTGCCAGTAGTATGACCGGGTTCAACACTGAAGCTTTCTTT. This codes for CASSMTGFNTEAFF.

This clone appeared a few times. The chain links TRBV6-5 to TRBJ1-1; tentatively, D is TRBD1 (5 bases). This CDR3 has 15 amino acids. Trimming shortened V by 2 bases and J by 10 bases, and 20 bases separated the two germline ends. The germline gives CDR1 MNHEY, CDR2 SVGAGI. CDR3: CASSYSGQGVGRAFF. The CDR3 nucleotides are TGTGCCAGCAGTTACAGTGGACAAGGAGTTGGTAGAGCTTTCTTT.

The chain employs TRBV30 and TRBJ1-2; TRBD1 aligns across 8 bases. Germline V lookup: CDR1 GTSNPN, CDR2 SVGIG (reference sequence). There are 15 residues in the CDR3. Trimming took 0 bases from V and 4 from J; bases not matched to a gene: 7. The CDR3 sequence: CAWSVPRTGSYGYTF. The CDR3 DNA is TGTGCCTGGAGTGTACCAAGGACAGGGAGCTATGGCTACACCTTC.

This clone was seen a few times. The chain carries TRBV18 and TRBJ1-2; tentative D call: TRBD1 (6 bases). V lost 2 bases to trimming and J lost 7 bases, with 14 bases between them. This CDR3 is built from 14 residues. Germline CDR1 and CDR2: KGHSH and LQKENI. The CDR3 DNA reads TGTGCCAGCTCACCAGTGGGCAGGGGAGTTGGCTACACCTTC. Its translation is CASSPVGRGVGYTF.